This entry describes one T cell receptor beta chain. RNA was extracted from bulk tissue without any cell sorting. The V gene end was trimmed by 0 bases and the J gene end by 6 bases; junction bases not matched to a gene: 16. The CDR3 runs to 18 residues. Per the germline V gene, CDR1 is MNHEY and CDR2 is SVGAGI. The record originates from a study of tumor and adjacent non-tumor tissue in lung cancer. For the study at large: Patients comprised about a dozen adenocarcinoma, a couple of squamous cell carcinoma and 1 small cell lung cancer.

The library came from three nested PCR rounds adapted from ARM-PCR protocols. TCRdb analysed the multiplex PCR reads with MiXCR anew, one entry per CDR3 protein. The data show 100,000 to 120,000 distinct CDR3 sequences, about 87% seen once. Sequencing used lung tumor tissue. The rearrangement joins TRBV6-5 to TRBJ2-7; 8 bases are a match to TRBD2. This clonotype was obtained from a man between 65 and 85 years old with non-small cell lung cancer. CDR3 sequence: CASSYSGIAGPPASEQYF. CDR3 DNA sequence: TGTGCCAGCAGTTACTCTGGGATAGCGGGACCCCCAGCGTCCGAGCAGTACTTC.